The 26 T cell receptor beta chains presented below share a single source sample, sequenced in a study of CD8 T cells in Susac syndrome. Reverse transcription of about 0.5 to 1 ug RNA used random hexamers. TCRdb used MiXCR to reprocess the immunoSEQ multiplex PCR reads, holding one entry per CDR3 protein. The sample lists roughly 200,000 distinct CDR3 sequences, about 95% seen once, with about 0.094% in the top ten. The sequencing sample was made of CD4+ T cells from PBMCs. All receptors derive from a human donor in good health.

This clonotype was detected once. The chain couples TRBV30 to TRBJ2-5, with a tentative D call TRBD1 (6 bases). Germline CDR1 reads GTSNPN; CDR2 reads SVGIG (reference sequence). The CDR3 contains 15 residues. V shed 0 bases and J shed 4 bases, with 15 bases lying between them. The CDR3 DNA follows: TGTGCCTGGAGTGTAGGGGGTTGGGACGCAGAGACCCAGTACTTC. It specifies CAWSVGGWDAETQYF.

The chain couples TRBV29-1 to TRBJ2-5, with TRBD1 identical over 11 bases. V lost 6 bases to trimming and J lost 2 bases; unmatched junction nucleotides: 8. The CDR3 spans 15 residues. Germline CDR1 SQVTM, CDR2 ANQGSEA. The CDR3 sequence is CSVRQGQGGQETQYF. CDR3 nucleotides: TGCAGCGTGCGACAGGGACAGGGGGGACAAGAGACCCAGTACTTC.

This clonotype was observed a single time. The rearrangement joins TRBV20-1 to TRBJ2-1; D gene unclear. The V end lost 1 base, the J end lost 12 bases, and 7 bases lay between the germline ends. The length of the CDR3 is 10 residues. CDR1 and CDR2 from the germline V gene are DFQATT and SNEGSKA (reference sequence). In nucleotides, the CDR3 is TGCAGTGCTAGAGGGATTCGGCAGTTCTTC. Encoded protein: CSARGIRQFF.

This chain joins TRBV5-1 and TRBJ2-7; D is unclear. CDR1 SGHRS and CDR2 YFSETQ come from the germline V gene. Trimming stripped 0 bases from V and 3 bases from J, with 10 bases between. The CDR3 has 14 amino acids. The CDR3 nucleotides read TGCGCCAGCAGCTTGGGGCAGGAGCTCTACGAGCAGTACTTC. It encodes CASSLGQELYEQYF. Complete variable domain (other parts from reference TRBV5-1 and TRBJ2-7): KAGVTQTPRYLIKTRGQQVTLSCSPISGHRSVSWYQQTPGQGLQFLFEYFSETQRNKGNFPGRFSGRQFSNSRSEMNVSTLELGDSALYLCASSLGQELYEQYFGPGTRLTVT.

The chain joins TRBV20-1 to TRBJ1-2, with TRBD1 as a possible D gene (5 bases). Germline V gives CDR1 DFQATT, CDR2 SNEGSKA (reference sequence). This CDR3 region has 15 residues. V lost 2 bases, J lost 0 bases, and 13 bases lay in between. CDR3 nucleotide sequence: TGCAGTGCTAGATCCTCGGGGCAGACTAACTATGGCTACACCTTC. Translation: CSARSSGQTNYGYTF.

The chain couples TRBV3-1 to TRBJ1-5, with D uncertain. This CDR3 has 13 amino acids. Germline V gives CDR1 LGHDT, CDR2 YNNKEL (reference sequence). Trimming cost V 0 bases and J 11 bases, with 11 bases left between them. This CDR3 is CASSQELLGSQHF. The CDR3, as DNA: TGTGCCAGCAGCCAAGAGTTATTAGGGTCCCAGCATTTT.

This sequence joins TRBV6-5 and TRBJ2-1; the D is unclear. The CDR3 has 12 amino acids. The germline V gene has CDR1 MNHEY and CDR2 SVGAGI. V lost 4 bases and J lost 6, with 7 bases in between. CDR3 amino acids: CASSWRGNEQFF. The CDR3 coding sequence is TGTGCCAGCAGTTGGCGCGGCAATGAGCAGTTCTTC.

In nucleotides, the CDR3 is TGTGCCAGCAGTTACTCTCGGGACAGCGCTATTAACTATGGCTACACCTTC. Protein product: CASSYSRDSAINYGYTF. J is TRBJ1-2 and V is TRBV6-5, with 7 bases that match TRBD1. V was clipped by 0 bases and J by 1 base; unmatched bases: 8. CDR1 MNHEY and CDR2 SVGAGI come from the germline V gene. CDR3 size: 17 residues.

The CDR3 loop is CAWTKGGSTDTQYF. The CDR3 DNA reads TGTGCCTGGACCAAGGGAGGCTCAACAGATACGCAGTATTTT. The J gene is TRBJ2-3, the V gene TRBV30; D perhaps matches TRBD2 (6 bases). The CDR3 covers 14 residues. Trimming removed 4 bases at V and 3 bases at J, with 14 bases between. CDR1 and CDR2 from the germline V gene are GTSNPN and SVGIG (reference sequence).

The chain uses TRBV19 and TRBJ1-6; 7 nucleotides line up with TRBD1. The ends lost 5 bases at V and 10 bases at J; junction bases unmatched: 14. The CDR3 has 16 amino acids. Looked up from germline, CDR1 is LNHDA and CDR2 is SQIVND (reference sequence). The CDR3 spells CASSLRTGAGGSPLHF. Here the CDR3 DNA reads TGTGCCAGTAGTTTGCGGACAGGCGCCGGAGGGTCACCCCTCCACTTT.

This clonotype was counted once. CDR3 sequence: CASSYTWKNTEAFF. Here the CDR3 DNA reads TGTGCCAGCAGTTACACTTGGAAGAACACTGAAGCTTTCTTT. The chain has TRBV6-6 and TRBJ1-1; D unresolved. CDR3 length: 14 amino acids. Germline CDR1 MNHNY, CDR2 SVGAGI (reference sequence). Trimming took off 2 bases at V and 1 base at J, with 8 bases between the two ends.

The V gene is TRBV6-2 or TRBV6-3, the J gene TRBJ1-1, with D possibly TRBD1 on 5 matching bases. V shed 6 bases and J shed 5 bases, with 10 bases lying between them. This CDR3 region has 12 residues. Germline V gene sequence: CDR1 MNHEY, CDR2 SVGEGT. This CDR3 reads CASSQGPTEAFF. The CDR3, as DNA: TGTGCCAGCAGCCAGGGCCCTACTGAAGCTTTCTTT.

In its sample, this clonotype was seen once. This sequence joins TRBV23-1 and TRBJ1-1; TRBD1 is a possible D gene (6 bases). TRBV23-1 is flagged as an ORF with uncertain function. This CDR3 contains 16 residues. V dropped 0 bases and J dropped 3 bases, with 14 bases sitting between them. The CDR3 DNA reads as TGCGCCAGCAGTCAATCGTGTGGGACATTGGACACTGAAGCTTTCTTT. It specifies CASSQSCGTLDTEAFF.

The chain carries TRBV7-2 and TRBJ2-7; D gene ambiguous. The CDR3 has 11 amino acids. With 5 bases removed from V and 4 bases from J, the gap between germline ends came to 6 bases. CDR1 is SGHTA, CDR2 FQGNSA, per germline. For the CDR3, the DNA is TGTGCCAGCAGCATAGAATACGAGCAGTACTTC. Translation: CASSIEYEQYF. The whole variable domain, filled in from reference TRBV7-2 and TRBJ2-7, reads GAGVSQSPSNKVTEKGKDVELRCDPISGHTALYWYRQSLGQGLEFLIYFQGNSAPDKSGLPSDRFSAERTGGSVSTLTIQRTQQEDSAVYLCASSIEYEQYFGPGTRLTVT.

Only one count was recorded for this clonotype. This chain links TRBV20-1 with TRBJ2-4; TRBD1 aligns across 9 bases. Germline values: CDR1 DFQATT, CDR2 SNEGSKA (reference sequence). The length of the CDR3 is 14 residues. J was trimmed by 2 bases and V by 6 bases; bases with no gene match: 5. The CDR3 nucleotides are TGCAGTGCGGACAGGGGCGCTCCCAAAAACATTCAGTACTTC. Translated, it gives CSADRGAPKNIQYF.

The chain employs TRBV19 and TRBJ2-7, with D possibly matching TRBD2 (5 bases). Germline CDR1 reads LNHDA; CDR2 reads SQIVND (reference sequence). Deletions cut 3 bases from V and 5 bases from J, with 11 bases between. CDR3 length: 13 residues. The CDR3 DNA sequence: TGTGCCAGTAGTATGGGCGGGTTCAACGAGCAGTACTTC. Translation gives CASSMGGFNEQYF.

The chain is built from TRBV12-3 or TRBV12-4 and TRBJ2-1; no clear D. Trimming removed 4 bases at V and 2 bases at J, with 3 bases between. This CDR3 spans 12 amino acids. This CDR3 reads CASSSAYNEQFF. The CDR3, as DNA: TGTGCCAGCAGTTCGGCCTACAATGAGCAGTTCTTC.

The rearrangement joins TRBV7-2 to TRBJ2-5; no clear D gene. Trimming removed 1 base from V and 4 bases from J, with 7 bases in between. The CDR3 runs to 13 residues. Germline loops: CDR1 SGHTA, CDR2 FQGNSA. The CDR3 region is CASSLEVRETQYF. DNA for the CDR3: TGTGCCAGCAGCTTAGAGGTCCGAGAGACCCAGTACTTC.

The chain has TRBV10-3 and TRBJ2-7, with 8 bases fitting TRBD1. The CDR3 consists of 14 residues. After removal of 7 bases from V and 0 bases from J, the junction contained 5 bases not matched to a gene. Germline loops: CDR1 ENHRY, CDR2 SYGVKD. The CDR3 loop reads CAINQGAGSYEQYF. The CDR3 nucleotides read TGTGCCATCAACCAGGGGGCAGGCTCCTACGAGCAGTACTTC.

The chain couples TRBV7-2 to TRBJ2-3, with D possibly TRBD2 on 5 matching bases. The CDR3 extends over 14 amino acids. Trimming removed 8 bases at V and 2 bases at J, with 14 bases between. The germline V gene encodes CDR1 SGHTA and CDR2 FQGNSA. The CDR3 loop reads CASSGLTSTDTQYF. The CDR3 coding sequence is TGTGCCAGCTCTGGACTTACTTCCACAGATACGCAGTATTTT.

The J gene is TRBJ2-5, the V gene TRBV12-3 or TRBV12-4, with 12 nucleotides matching TRBD2. This CDR3 spans 17 amino acids. The trim removed 2 bases at V and 4 bases at J, leaving 8 bases unmatched. The CDR3 loop is CASSLRLSSGRVETQYF. CDR3 sequence (DNA): TGTGCCAGCAGTTTAAGGTTGTCTAGCGGGAGGGTAGAGACCCAGTACTTC.

The chain couples TRBV21-1 to TRBJ1-5. TRBV21-1 is listed as a pseudogene. The CDR3 sequence is 17 residues long. The CDR3 is CASSIATEEIRNQPQHF. The CDR3 DNA reads TGTGCCAGCAGCATAGCGACGGAGGAGATTCGGAATCAGCCCCAGCATTTT.

This clonotype turned up a few times. The chain links TRBV29-1 to TRBJ1-1, with TRBD1 matching 8 bases. The CDR3 has 13 amino acids. The J segment lost 1 base and the V segment lost 4 bases, leaving 2 bases of the junction unmatched. Per the germline V gene, CDR1 is SQVTM and CDR2 is ANQGSEA. The CDR3 sequence is CSVAGQGNTEAFF. The CDR3 nucleotides read TGCAGCGTTGCTGGACAGGGGAACACTGAAGCTTTCTTT.

The CDR3, as DNA: TGTGCCAGCAGCTTGGGCAGGGACACAGATACGCAGTATTTT. It is translated as CASSLGRDTDTQYF. This chain links TRBV7-2 with TRBJ2-3; tentative D call: TRBD1 (5 bases). CDR1 SGHTA and CDR2 FQGNSA come from the germline V gene. Trimming cost V 3 bases and J 2 bases, with 9 bases left between them. CDR3 size: 14 residues.

This chain links TRBV28 with TRBJ2-3; either TRBD1 or TRBD2 may supply D (5 bases each). Trimming pared 6 bases from V and 2 bases from J, leaving 18 bases between. Germline loops: CDR1 MDHEN, CDR2 SYDVKM. This CDR3 spans 16 amino acids. CDR3 nucleotide sequence: TGTGCCAGCAGCAAACTCCGGGACCCAGCCACAGATACGCAGTATTTT. Translating gives CASSKLRDPATDTQYF. Full variable domain (missing parts from reference TRBV28 and TRBJ2-3): DVKVTQSSRYLVKRTGEKVFLECVQDMDHENMFWYRQDPGLGLRLIYFSYDVKMKEKGDIPEGYSVSREKKERFSLILESASTNQTSMYLCASSKLRDPATDTQYFGPGTRLTVL.

This clonotype is a singleton in its sample. CDR3 sequence (DNA): TGTGCCAGCAGCTCGGGCGGCAGGGTCAATGAGCAGTTCTTC. This translates into CASSSGGRVNEQFF. This sequence joins TRBV7-9 and TRBJ2-1; the D gene is possibly TRBD1 (5 bases). V lost 4 bases and J 6 bases, leaving 13 bases between the germline ends. Germline CDR1 and CDR2: SEHNR and FQNEAQ (reference sequence). The CDR3 extends over 14 amino acids.